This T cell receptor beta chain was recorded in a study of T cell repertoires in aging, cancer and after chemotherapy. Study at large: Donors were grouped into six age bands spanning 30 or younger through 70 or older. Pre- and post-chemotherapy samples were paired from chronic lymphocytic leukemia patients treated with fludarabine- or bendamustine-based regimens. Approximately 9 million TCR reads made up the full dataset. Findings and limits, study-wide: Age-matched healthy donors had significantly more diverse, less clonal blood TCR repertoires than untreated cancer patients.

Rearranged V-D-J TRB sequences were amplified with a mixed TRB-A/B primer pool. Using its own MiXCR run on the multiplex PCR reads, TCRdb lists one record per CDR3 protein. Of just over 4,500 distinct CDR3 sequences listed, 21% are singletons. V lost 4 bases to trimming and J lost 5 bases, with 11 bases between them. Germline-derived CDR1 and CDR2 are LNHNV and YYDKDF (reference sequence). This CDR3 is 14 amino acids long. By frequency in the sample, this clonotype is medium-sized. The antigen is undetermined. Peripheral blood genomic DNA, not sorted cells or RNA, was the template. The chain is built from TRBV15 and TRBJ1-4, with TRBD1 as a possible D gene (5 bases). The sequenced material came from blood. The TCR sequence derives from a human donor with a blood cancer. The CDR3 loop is CATSTGTENEKLFF. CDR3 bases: TGTGCCACCAGCACCGGGACGGAAAATGAAAAACTGTTTTTT.